A single sample gave rise to the 9 T cell receptor beta chains below, sequenced in a study of cytomegalovirus exposure and HLA in healthy donors. In the PCR, 60 Vbeta and 13 Jbeta primers were used. TCRdb's copy holds only in-frame clones and misses some; the assay was immunoSEQ multiplex PCR. The table gives some 75,000 clones; the top ten clones make up about 5% of it. Sequenced material: PBMCs. These receptors were taken from a man aged 35 to 55 in good health and CMV-seronegative.

The chain uses TRBV2 and TRBJ2-1, with a tentative D call TRBD1 (5 bases). Deletions cut 6 bases from V and 6 bases from J, with 24 bases between. The CDR3 runs 17 residues. Per germline, CDR1 SNHLY and CDR2 FYNNEI. CDR3 DNA sequence: TGTGCCAGCAGACTGCCTCAGGGATACAATCCGCGCAATGAGCAGTTCTTC. It translates to CASRLPQGYNPRNEQFF.

This sequence joins TRBV6-5 and TRBJ1-2, with 7 nucleotides matching TRBD1. The CDR3 is 15 residues long. The V gene's germline CDR1 is MNHEY and CDR2 SVGAGI. The junction had 13 bases not matched to a gene; V was cut back by 6 bases and J by 6 bases. CDR3 DNA: TGTGCCAGCAGGGCCTCTGGACAGGAATCGGATGGCTACACCTTC. The encoded protein is CASRASGQESDGYTF.

The V gene is TRBV7-9, the J gene TRBJ2-4; the D gene is possibly TRBD1 (6 bases). The CDR3 runs to 17 residues. Trimming left V 0 bases short and J 0 bases short, with 12 bases between. CDR1 is SEHNR and CDR2 is FQNEAQ in the germline V gene (reference sequence). CDR3 amino acids: CASSLAGRGPAKNIQYF. CDR3 nucleotide sequence: TGTGCCAGCAGCTTAGCGGGCAGGGGTCCAGCCAAAAACATTCAGTACTTC.

The genes are TRBV4-3 and TRBJ2-7, with no clear D. V lost 4 bases, J lost 4 bases, and 14 bases lay in between. The CDR3 is made up of 14 amino acids. Germline V CDR1 and CDR2: LGHNA, YSLEER. CDR3 DNA sequence: TGCGCCAGCAGCCTTACTATAAAGGCGTACGAGCAGTACTTC. Its translation: CASSLTIKAYEQYF.

The rearrangement joins TRBV30 to TRBJ2-1; 9 bases agree with TRBD2. V dropped 4 bases and J dropped 8; count of bases not matched to a gene: 15. The germline gives CDR1 GTSNPN, CDR2 SVGIG (reference sequence). The CDR3 extends over 16 amino acids. CDR3: CAWTPIQAGGRYEQFF. Here the CDR3 DNA reads TGTGCCTGGACTCCTATACAAGCGGGGGGCCGGTATGAGCAGTTCTTC.

This sequence joins TRBV11-2 and TRBJ2-2; D is unresolved. The CDR3 has 16 amino acids. The germline CDR1 and CDR2 sequences are SGHAT and FQNNGV. V was cut by 0 bases and J by 2 bases, with 10 bases left in between. The CDR3 nucleotides read TGTGCCAGCAGCTTAGATTGGCTTACCAACACCGGGGAGCTGTTTTTT. Residues: CASSLDWLTNTGELFF.

The rearrangement uses TRBV11-2 and TRBJ2-5, with TRBD2 matching 8 bases. This CDR3 has 15 amino acids. Germline V gene data show CDR1 as SGHAT and CDR2 as FQNNGV. Germline trimming cut 7 bases from V and 5 bases from J; bases unmatched to any gene: 12. CDR3 coding DNA: TGTGCCAGCACCAATAAGCGGGGGCCACTGGAGACCCAGTACTTC. Translation: CASTNKRGPLETQYF.

The rearrangement joins TRBV30 to TRBJ2-3; TRBD2 is a possible D gene (7 bases). Germline V gene lookup returns CDR1 GTSNPN and CDR2 SVGIG (reference sequence). The CDR3 consists of 15 residues. Trimming pared 5 bases from V and 7 bases from J, leaving 22 bases between. CDR3 in amino acids: CAWDFGGGRVNTQYF. CDR3 nucleotide sequence: TGTGCCTGGGACTTCGGCGGGGGCCGGGTGAATACGCAGTATTTT.

This chain uses TRBV10-3 with TRBJ2-3; the D gene is possibly TRBD2 (6 bases). Trimming took 4 bases from V and 6 from J, leaving 17 bases between them. The CDR3 has 15 amino acids. Germline CDR1 ENHRY, CDR2 SYGVKD. The CDR3, as DNA: TGTGCCATCAGTGTTAGGGACTTGCTAGCGGATACGCAGTATTTT. It codes for CAISVRDLLADTQYF.